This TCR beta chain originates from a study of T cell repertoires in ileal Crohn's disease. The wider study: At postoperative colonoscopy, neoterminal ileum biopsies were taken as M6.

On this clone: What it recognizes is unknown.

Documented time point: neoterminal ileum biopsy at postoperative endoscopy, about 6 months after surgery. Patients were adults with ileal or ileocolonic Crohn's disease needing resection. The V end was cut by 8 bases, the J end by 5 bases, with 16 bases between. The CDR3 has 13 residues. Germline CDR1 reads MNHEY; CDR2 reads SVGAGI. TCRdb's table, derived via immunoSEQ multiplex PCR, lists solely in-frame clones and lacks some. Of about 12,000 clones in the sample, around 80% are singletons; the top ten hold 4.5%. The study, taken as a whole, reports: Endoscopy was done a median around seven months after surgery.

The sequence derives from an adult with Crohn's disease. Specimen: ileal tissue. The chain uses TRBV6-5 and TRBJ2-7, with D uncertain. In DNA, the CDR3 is TGTGCCAGCCTCAACGGCCGAGGAAACGAGCAGTACTTC. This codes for CASLNGRGNEQYF.